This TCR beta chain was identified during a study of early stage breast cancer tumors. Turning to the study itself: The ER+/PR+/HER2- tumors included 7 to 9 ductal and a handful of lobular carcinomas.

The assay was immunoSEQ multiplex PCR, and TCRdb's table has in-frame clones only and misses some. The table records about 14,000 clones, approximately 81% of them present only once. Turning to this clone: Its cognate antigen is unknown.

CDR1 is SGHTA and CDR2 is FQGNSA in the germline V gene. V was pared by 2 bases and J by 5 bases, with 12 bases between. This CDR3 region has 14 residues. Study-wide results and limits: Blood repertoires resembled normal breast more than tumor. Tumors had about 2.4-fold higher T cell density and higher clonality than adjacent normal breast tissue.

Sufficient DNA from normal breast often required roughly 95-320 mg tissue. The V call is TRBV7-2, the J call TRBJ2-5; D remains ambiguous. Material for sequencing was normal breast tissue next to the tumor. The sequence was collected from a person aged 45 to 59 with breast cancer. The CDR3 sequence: CASSLSRLQETQYF. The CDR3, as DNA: TGTGCCAGCAGCTTATCCCGCTTGCAGGAGACCCAGTACTTC.